The T cell receptor beta chain described here comes from a study of lymphopenia after photon versus proton radiotherapy. This table comes from immunoSEQ multiplex PCR, and its TCRdb copy is limited to in-frame clones, with some not included. The table has 77,000 or so clones, 80% to 90% seen once. With regard to this clone: The antigen remains unidentified.

The study, taken as a whole, reports: Post-nadir diversity loss with photons came from oligoclonal expansion, particularly CD8+ Temra cells. Under photons, naive T cells and diversity fell while effector/memory populations rose.

The sample in question was peripheral blood, obtained from a patient treated with proton-based radiotherapy. This clonotype was sampled from a man aged 55 to 69 with pancreatic cancer.

This chain's CDR3 is CASSHNAELQGETQYF. Written as DNA, the CDR3 is TGTGCCAGCAGCCACAATGCCGAACTGCAAGGGGAGACCCAGTACTTC. This chain uses TRBV4-2 with TRBJ2-5; the D is unclear. V lost 3 bases and J lost 5, with 19 bases in between. This CDR3 has 16 residues. The germline gives CDR1 LGHNA, CDR2 YNFKEQ.